The 8 T cell receptor beta chains in this list originate from one sample, sequenced in a study of breast tumors, draining lymph nodes, adjacent tissues. Breast cancer patients provided tissue from their axillary draining lymph nodes. TCRdb itself ran the multiplex PCR reads through MiXCR, one entry per CDR3 protein. This repertoire shows some 140,000 distinct CDR3 sequences, approximately 20% found once; its top ten account for 2.6%. Specimen: axillary lymph node tissue. The receptors derive from a female donor with breast cancer. Some clones in this sample may be carry-over from other donors' samples.

Ten or more counts support this clonotype. V usage is TRBV24-1 and J usage is TRBJ2-7; 10 bases map to TRBD1. V shed 11 bases, J shed 5 bases, and the junction held 5 bases outside the gene matches. The CDR3 covers 12 residues. Germline values: CDR1 KGHDR, CDR2 SFDVKD. CDR3 loop: CAIRDRGHEQYF. For the CDR3, the DNA is TGTGCCATCCGGGACAGGGGCCACGAGCAGTACTTC.

This clonotype was seen only a few times. Given a much more abundant clone one base away, this may be a read error. This rearrangement joins TRBV6-6 to TRBJ2-2; TRBD2 agrees at 7 bases. The CDR3 has 11 residues. Germline V gives CDR1 MNHNY, CDR2 SVGAGI (reference sequence). The CDR3, as DNA: TGTGCCAGCAGTTACGGGGGGGGGCTGTTTTTT. Amino acid sequence: CASSYGGGLFF.

CDR3 coding DNA: TGTGCCAGCAGCTTCCTAGCGGGAGGACCCTCCTACGAGCAGTACTTC. Amino acids: CASSFLAGGPSYEQYF. The rearrangement links TRBV7-2 to TRBJ2-7, with 11 bases aligning to TRBD2. The ends lost 3 bases at V and 0 bases at J; junction bases unmatched: 4. Germline V CDR1 and CDR2: SGHTA, FQGNSA. The CDR3 is 16 amino acids.

At least ten counts were recorded for this clonotype. V and J are TRBV19 and TRBJ2-2; D ambiguous. In germline, CDR1 is LNHDA, CDR2 SQIVND (reference sequence). The CDR3 has 12 residues. V lost 2 bases to trimming and J lost 5 bases, with 3 bases between them. Written as DNA, the CDR3 is TGTGCCAGTAGTATACAGACCGGGGAGCTGTTTTTT. Translated: CASSIQTGELFF.

This clonotype was counted at least ten times. V usage is TRBV12-3 or TRBV12-4 and J usage is TRBJ1-2; D might be TRBD1 (6 bases). The CDR3 loop spans 13 amino acids. Trimming removed 4 bases at V and 0 bases at J, with 6 bases between. CDR3 coding DNA: TGTGCCAGCAGTTCAGGGGCTAACTATGGCTACACCTTC. Translation: CASSSGANYGYTF.

In this sample, this clonotype turned up many times. The chain has TRBV2 and TRBJ2-1; 12 nucleotides agree with TRBD2. Germline assignment: CDR1 SNHLY and CDR2 FYNNEI. This CDR3 is 17 amino acids long. Losses at the gene ends were 7 bases for V and 8 bases for J; bases not matched to a gene: 15. CDR3 sequence (DNA): TGTGCCAGCACTGGAGGGGCTAGCGGGAGGGCCTCCGATGAGCAGTTCTTC. It translates to CASTGGASGRASDEQFF. Filled out from reference TRBV2 and TRBJ2-1, the complete variable domain reads EPEVTQTPSHQVTQMGQEVILRCVPISNHLYFYWYRQILGQKVEFLVSFYNNEISEKSEIFDDQFSVERPDGSNFTLKIRSTKLEDSAMYFCASTGGASGRASDEQFFGPGTRLTVL.

In its sample, this clonotype was seen a few times. The CDR3 sequence: CASSWRVRAGELFF. In DNA, the CDR3 is TGTGCCAGCAGTTGGAGGGTGCGGGCCGGGGAGCTGTTTTTT. V is TRBV28 and J is TRBJ2-2, with D possibly being TRBD2 (6 bases). V was shortened by 4 bases and J by 6 bases, with 12 bases between the two germline ends. This CDR3 comprises 14 residues. Looked up from germline, CDR1 is MDHEN and CDR2 is SYDVKM.

This clonotype was observed at least ten times. The chain couples TRBV7-2 to TRBJ2-1, with 7 positions matching TRBD2. The V gene's germline CDR1 is SGHTA and CDR2 FQGNSA. V lost 0 bases, J lost 7 bases, and 3 bases stayed unmatched. The CDR3 loop spans 14 amino acids. CDR3 bases: TGTGCCAGCAGCTTAGCGGGAGGGCAGAATGAGCAGTTCTTC. Translated, it gives CASSLAGGQNEQFF.